This T cell receptor beta chain emerged from a study of identical twins. Study-level findings and limits: Insertions were fewer in abundant cord blood beta clonotypes, whereas memory repertoires showed none of this pattern. The authors noted that invariant MAIT and iNKT cells could partly confound zero-insertion analyses.

Comments on this clonotype: What it recognizes is unknown.

From germline, CDR1 is MGHRA and CDR2 YSYEKL. The CDR3 runs to 15 residues. The V segment lost 3 bases and the J segment 6 bases; nucleotides outside the gene matches: 8. TCRdb fed the 5' RACE reads into MiXCR, producing one record per CDR3 protein. The sample consists of 1.5 million to 2 million distinct CDR3 sequences, under 35% of them appearing once. V is TRBV4-1 and J is TRBJ2-5; TRBD1 agrees at 9 bases. This receptor was obtained from a newborn girl in good health. The sample was cord blood. CDR3 DNA: TGCGCCAGCAGCCAGGGGACAGGGATAAAAAAGACCCAGTACTTC. Translated: CASSQGTGIKKTQYF.